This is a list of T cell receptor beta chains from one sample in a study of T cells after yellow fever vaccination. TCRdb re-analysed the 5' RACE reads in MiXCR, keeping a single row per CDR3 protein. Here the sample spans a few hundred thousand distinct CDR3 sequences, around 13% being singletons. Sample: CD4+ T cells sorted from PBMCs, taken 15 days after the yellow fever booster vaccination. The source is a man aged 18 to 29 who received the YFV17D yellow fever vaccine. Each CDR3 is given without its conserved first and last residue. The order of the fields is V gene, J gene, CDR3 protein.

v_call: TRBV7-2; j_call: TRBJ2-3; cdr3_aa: ASSTGNTDTQY
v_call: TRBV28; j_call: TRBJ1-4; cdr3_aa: ASRGQGKSF
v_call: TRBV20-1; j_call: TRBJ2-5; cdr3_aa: SARTPTAGGETQY
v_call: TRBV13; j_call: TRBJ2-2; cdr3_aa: ASSRVYGAWSTGELF
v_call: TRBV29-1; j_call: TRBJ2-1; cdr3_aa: SVEDGGFSSYNEQF
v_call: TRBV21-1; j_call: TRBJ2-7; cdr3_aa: ASSKDMRGQAPYEQY
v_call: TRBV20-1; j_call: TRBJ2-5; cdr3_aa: SVPTSGGQETQY
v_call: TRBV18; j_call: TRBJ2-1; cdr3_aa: ASSRGRASYNEQF
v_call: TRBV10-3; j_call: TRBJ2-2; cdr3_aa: AIGTSGAANTGELF
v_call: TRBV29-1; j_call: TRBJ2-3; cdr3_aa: SVGTGGNTDTQY
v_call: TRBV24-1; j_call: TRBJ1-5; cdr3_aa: ATSDSRAGANQPQH
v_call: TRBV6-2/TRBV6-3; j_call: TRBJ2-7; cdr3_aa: ASSYFPNSYEQY
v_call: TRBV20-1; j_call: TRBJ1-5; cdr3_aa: SARGTGEIGQPQH
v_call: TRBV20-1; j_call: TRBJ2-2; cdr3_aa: SARDARQGPTGELF
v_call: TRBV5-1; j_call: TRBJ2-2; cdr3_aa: ASSLGIADLGELF
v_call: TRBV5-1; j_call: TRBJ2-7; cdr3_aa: ASSVPGQGSYEQY
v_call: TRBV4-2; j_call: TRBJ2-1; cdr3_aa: ASSQDPSGGARNEQF
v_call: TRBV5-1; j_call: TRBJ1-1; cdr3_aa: ASSLWAGPTEAF
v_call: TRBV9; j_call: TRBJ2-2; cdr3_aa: ASSGNSLITGELF
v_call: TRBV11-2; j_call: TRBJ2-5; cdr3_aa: ASSFRSKGTQY
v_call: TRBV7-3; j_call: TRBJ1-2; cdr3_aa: ASSPTQDGGYT
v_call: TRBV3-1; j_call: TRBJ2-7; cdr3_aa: ASSQGPGAGDEQY
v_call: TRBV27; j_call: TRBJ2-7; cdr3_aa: ASSSRDWGADEQY
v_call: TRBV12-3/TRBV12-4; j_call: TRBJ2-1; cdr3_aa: ASSVGHEQF
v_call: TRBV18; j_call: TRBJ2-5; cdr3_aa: ASSPDDKTQY
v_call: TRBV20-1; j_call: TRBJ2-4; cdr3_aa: SASRRGTRKNIQY
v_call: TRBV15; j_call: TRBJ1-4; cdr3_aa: ATSGSTTAGMVEKLF
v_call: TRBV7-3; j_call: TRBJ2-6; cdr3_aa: ASSLHQGGSGANVLT
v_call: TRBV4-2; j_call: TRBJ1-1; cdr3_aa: ASSQEGGTAEAF
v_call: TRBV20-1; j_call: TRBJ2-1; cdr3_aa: SATSPNEQF
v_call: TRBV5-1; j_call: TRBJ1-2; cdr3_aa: ASSLAFGTTYGYT
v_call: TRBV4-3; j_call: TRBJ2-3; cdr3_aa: ASSQAPASGPTDTQY
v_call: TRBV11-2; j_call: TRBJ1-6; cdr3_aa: ASSPSRQGLSPLH
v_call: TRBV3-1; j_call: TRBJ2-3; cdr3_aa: ASSHVGFTDTQY
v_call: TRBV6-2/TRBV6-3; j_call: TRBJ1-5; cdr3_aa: ASSQRTPWADSNQPQH
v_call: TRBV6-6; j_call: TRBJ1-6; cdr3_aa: ATLAPGSYNSPLH
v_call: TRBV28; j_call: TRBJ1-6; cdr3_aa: ASRSGSSNSPLH
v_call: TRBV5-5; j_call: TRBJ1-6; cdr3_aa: ASSSTKAYNSPLH
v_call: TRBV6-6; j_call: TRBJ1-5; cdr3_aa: ASSYSQGFHQPQH
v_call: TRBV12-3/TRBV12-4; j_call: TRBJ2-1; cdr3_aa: ASTNGLGGYNEQF
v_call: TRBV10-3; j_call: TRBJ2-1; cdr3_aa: AINENRGHNEQF
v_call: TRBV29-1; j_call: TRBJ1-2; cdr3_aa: SAWAGGHYGYT
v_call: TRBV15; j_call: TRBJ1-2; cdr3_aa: ATSRTVNYGYT
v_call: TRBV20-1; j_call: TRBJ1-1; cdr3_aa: SASEGGRNTEAF
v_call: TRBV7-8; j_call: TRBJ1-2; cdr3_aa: ASSSRAFNYGYT
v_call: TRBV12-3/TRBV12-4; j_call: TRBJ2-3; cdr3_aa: ASSPWDRGRRDTQY
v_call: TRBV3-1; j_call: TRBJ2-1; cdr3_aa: ASSHRDRSEQF
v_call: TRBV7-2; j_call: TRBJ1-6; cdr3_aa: ASSLGSPYNSPLH
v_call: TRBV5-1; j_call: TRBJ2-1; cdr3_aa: ASSLEFWRLGGNEQF
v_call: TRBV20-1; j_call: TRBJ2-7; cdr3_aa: SARVSGTSLNEQY
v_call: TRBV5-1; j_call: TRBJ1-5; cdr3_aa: ASSPGFNQPQH
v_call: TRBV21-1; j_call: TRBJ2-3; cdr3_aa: ASSFPPGGSDTQY
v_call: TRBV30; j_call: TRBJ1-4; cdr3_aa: AWYTGKGLGDEKLF
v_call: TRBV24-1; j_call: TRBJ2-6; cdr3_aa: ATSDPSGANVLT